These 22 T cell receptor beta chains were all obtained from the same sample, sequenced in a study of shared clonotypes between healthy human individuals. The method was immunoSEQ multiplex PCR; TCRdb's version includes in-frame clones alone and lacks a portion of them. The repertoire consists of fewer than 600,000 clones, with roughly 79% occurring once and the leading ten covering around 11%. The material sequenced was PBMCs. The receptors originated from a middle-aged woman in good health. Some clones in this sample may be carry-over from other donors' samples.

The chain combines TRBV9 with TRBJ2-1; 7 bases fit TRBD2. CDR3 length: 12 residues. The J segment lost 9 bases and the V segment lost 3 bases, leaving 3 bases of the junction unmatched. The germline CDR1 and CDR2 sequences are SGDLS and YYNGEE. The CDR3 DNA is TGTGCCAGCAGCGGACTAGCTAGTGAGCAGTTCTTC. It yields the protein CASSGLASEQFF.

The V call is TRBV28, the J call TRBJ2-7; D not resolved. CDR1 and CDR2 (germline): MDHEN, SYDVKM. The germline V and J ends were trimmed by 3 bases and 1 base, with 10 bases remaining between them. The CDR3 sequence is 14 residues long. DNA of the CDR3: TGTGCCAGCAGTTTTTCGGGTGATTCCTACGAGCAGTACTTC. Its protein product is CASSFSGDSYEQYF.

The gene calls are TRBV4-1 and TRBJ2-1; D might be TRBD1 (7 bases). The V and J ends lost 4 bases and 3 bases respectively, with 16 bases between them. The length of the CDR3 is 16 residues. CDR1 MGHRA and CDR2 YSYEKL come from the germline V gene. CDR3 sequence (DNA): TGCGCCAGCAGCCCCAGGGGGGACCCTAACTACAATGAGCAGTTCTTC. This gives the protein CASSPRGDPNYNEQFF.

The chain combines TRBV6-5 with TRBJ2-7; 11 bases line up with TRBD1. CDR3 length: 13 amino acids. After removal of 7 bases from V and 6 bases from J, the junction contained 5 bases not matched to a gene. CDR1 MNHEY and CDR2 SVGAGI come from the germline V gene. This CDR3 is CASTGTGGVEQYF. In DNA form, the CDR3 reads TGTGCCAGCACGGGGACAGGGGGTGTCGAGCAGTACTTC.

The rearrangement joins TRBV19 to TRBJ2-1; 13 bases map to TRBD2. Germline loops: CDR1 LNHDA, CDR2 SQIVND (reference sequence). Trimming took 8 bases from V and 11 from J; bases not matched to a gene: 3. The CDR3 contains 12 residues. The CDR3 sequence is CASSGLAGQQFF. The CDR3 bases are TGTGCCAGTTCGGGACTAGCGGGACAGCAGTTCTTC.

The genes are TRBV15 and TRBJ1-1; D gene ambiguous. The germline gives CDR1 LNHNV, CDR2 YYDKDF (reference sequence). CDR3 size: 14 residues. V lost 0 bases to trimming and J lost 8 bases, with 13 bases between them. This chain's CDR3 is CATSRDPTGAEAFF. DNA of the CDR3: TGTGCCACCAGCAGAGATCCCACCGGAGCCGAAGCTTTCTTT.

The chain uses TRBV19 and TRBJ2-7; TRBD2 matches 7 bases. This CDR3 spans 14 amino acids. Losses at the gene ends were 6 bases for V and 1 base for J; bases not matched to a gene: 6. In germline, CDR1 is LNHDA, CDR2 SQIVND (reference sequence). This CDR3 reads CASSFTSDSYEQYF. The CDR3 region has the DNA TGTGCCAGTAGCTTCACTAGCGATTCCTACGAGCAGTACTTC. Variable domain in full (rest from reference TRBV19 and TRBJ2-7): DGGITQSPKYLFRKEGQNVTLSCEQNLNHDAMYWYRQDPGQGLRLIYYSQIVNDFQKGDIAEGYSVSREKKESFPLTVTSAQKNPTAFYLCASSFTSDSYEQYFGPGTRLTVT.

The table lists this clone with a few counts. The chain is built from TRBV10-2 and TRBJ2-1, with 10 bases aligning to TRBD1. V lost 0 bases and J lost 9; bases outside the gene matches: 8. The CDR3 spans 16 residues. Germline CDR1 is WSHSY and CDR2 is SAAADI. CDR3 in amino acids: CASSESRDRGRGEQFF. DNA of the CDR3: TGCGCCAGCAGTGAGTCGAGGGACAGGGGAAGGGGTGAGCAGTTCTTC.

This chain uses TRBV11-3 with TRBJ1-1; 11 bases line up with TRBD1. The CDR3 is 13 amino acids. CDR1 SGHNT and CDR2 YENEEA come from the germline V gene. The V gene end was trimmed by 1 base and the J gene end by 12 bases; junction bases not matched to a gene: 4. The CDR3: CASSLGGDRGTFF. The CDR3 coding sequence is TGTGCCAGCAGCTTAGGAGGGGACAGGGGGACTTTCTTT.

This rearrangement joins TRBV9 to TRBJ2-1, with D unclear. The CDR3 has 15 residues. The ends were cut back, 0 bases at V and 4 bases at J, with 11 bases in the middle. CDR1 is SGDLS, CDR2 YYNGEE, per germline. Written as DNA, the CDR3 is TGTGCCAGCAGCGTAGGGACCTTTGTTTACAATGAGCAGTTCTTC. Translation gives CASSVGTFVYNEQFF. The variable domain in full, with the rest retrieved from reference TRBV9 and TRBJ2-1, is DSGVTQTPKHLITATGQRVTLRCSPRSGDLSVYWYQQSLDQGLQFLIQYYNGEERAKGNILERFSAQQFPDLHSELNLSSLELGDSALYFCASSVGTFVYNEQFFGPGTRLTVL.

J is TRBJ1-2 and V is TRBV5-6; D not certain. The V gene lost 0 bases and the J gene lost 4 bases, with 13 bases spanning the gap. CDR1 and CDR2 from the germline V gene are SGHDT and YYEEEE. This CDR3 has 15 residues. In DNA, the CDR3 is TGTGCCAGCAGCTTGGCCATGGTAAAAAGCTATGGCTACACCTTC. This codes for CASSLAMVKSYGYTF.

The genes are TRBV5-1 and TRBJ2-3; 10 nucleotides align to TRBD2. With 0 bases clipped from V and 2 bases from J, the junction kept 3 bases outside the gene matches. The CDR3 is 16 residues long. Germline lookup yields CDR1 SGHRS and CDR2 YFSETQ. This CDR3 is CASSLEGTSDTDTQYF. CDR3 nucleotide sequence: TGCGCCAGCAGCTTGGAGGGGACTAGCGACACAGATACGCAGTATTTT.

This clone was observed once. The chain combines TRBV30 with TRBJ2-5; TRBD1 aligns across 11 bases. The CDR3 consists of 16 residues. CDR1 and CDR2 (germline): GTSNPN, SVGIG (reference sequence). J gave up 7 bases and V 2 bases, and 12 bases lay outside the gene matches. Here the CDR3 reads CAWSKTGTGGLGTQYF. As DNA, the CDR3 is TGTGCCTGGAGTAAGACTGGGACAGGGGGTCTCGGGACCCAGTACTTC.

A remark on this clone: A far larger clone is one base from this, pointing to a likely read error. The chain uses TRBV29-1 and TRBJ1-2, with no clear D. Germline V lookup: CDR1 SQVTM, CDR2 ANQGSEA. There are 14 residues in the CDR3. CDR3 protein: CSVEKSGRGYGHTF. The DNA of the CDR3 is TGCAGCGTTGAAAAGTCAGGACGAGGCTATGGCCACACCTTC.

The chain has TRBV5-4 and TRBJ2-3; D call uncertain. Germline CDR1 is SGHNT and CDR2 is YYREEE (reference sequence). This CDR3 has 11 residues. Between the trimmed V and J ends, which lost 4 bases and 8 bases, there was a span of 8 bases. The chain's CDR3 is CASSLDLTQYF. The CDR3, as DNA: TGTGCCAGCAGCCTCGACCTTACGCAGTATTTT. The full variable domain, with the rest looked up from reference TRBV5-4 and TRBJ2-3, is ETGVTQSPTHLIKTRGQQVTLRCSSQSGHNTVSWYQQALGQGPQFIFQYYREEENGRGNFPPRFSGLQFPNYSSELNVNALELDDSALYLCASSLDLTQYFGPGTRLTVL.

V gene TRBV25-1 combines with J gene TRBJ2-3, with unresolved D. The CDR3 extends over 15 amino acids. Trimming stripped 3 bases from V and 4 bases from J, with 14 bases between. CDR1 MGHDK and CDR2 SYGVNS come from the germline V gene. The CDR3 here is CASSDLVLAPDTQYF. CDR3 sequence (DNA): TGTGCCAGCAGTGATCTGGTCCTGGCACCAGATACGCAGTATTTT.

The genes are TRBV7-8 and TRBJ2-7; 9 bases are a match to TRBD2. V gave up 1 base and J gave up 9 bases; unmatched junction bases: 10. The CDR3 is 15 residues long. Germline V CDR1 and CDR2: SGHVS, FQNEAQ. The CDR3 region is CASSLVAGGPGLQYF. CDR3 nucleotides: TGTGCCAGCAGCTTAGTGGCGGGAGGGCCTGGGTTGCAGTACTTC. Complete variable domain (other parts from reference TRBV7-8 and TRBJ2-7): GAGVSQSPRYKVAKRGQDVALRCDPISGHVSLFWYQQALGQGPEFLTYFQNEAQLDKSGLPSDRFFAERPEGSVSTLKIQRTQQEDSAVYLCASSLVAGGPGLQYFGPGTRLTVT.

V and J are TRBV6-1 and TRBJ1-5, with D possibly matching TRBD1 (6 bases). Deletions cut 6 bases from V and 6 bases from J, with 18 bases between. Per germline, CDR1 MNHNS and CDR2 SASEGT. The CDR3 has 15 amino acids. The CDR3 loop is CASRTQGGGSQPQHF. Written as DNA, the CDR3 is TGTGCCAGCAGAACACAGGGTGGGGGTAGTCAGCCCCAGCATTTT.

J is TRBJ1-1 and V is TRBV30; 7 bases map to TRBD1. Germline CDR1 is GTSNPN and CDR2 is SVGIG (reference sequence). This CDR3 is built from 14 residues. With V trimmed by 5 bases and J by 1 base, 7 bases remained unmatched. This CDR3 reads CAWHQGEENTEAFF. For the CDR3, the DNA is TGTGCCTGGCACCAGGGGGAAGAGAACACTGAAGCTTTCTTT.

The chain carries TRBV28 and TRBJ2-1; 10 bases align to TRBD2. The CDR3 spans 15 residues. Per germline, CDR1 MDHEN and CDR2 SYDVKM. Unmatched junction bases numbered 8, after V lost 8 bases and J lost 4 bases. The CDR3 is CASRGELAGYNEQFF. The CDR3 nucleotides are TGTGCCAGCCGCGGGGAACTAGCGGGATACAATGAGCAGTTCTTC.

The chain links TRBV15 to TRBJ2-1, with D perhaps matching TRBD2 (6 bases). The CDR3 has 16 residues. Trimming stripped 0 bases from V and 2 bases from J, with 11 bases between. Germline V gene lookup returns CDR1 LNHNV and CDR2 YYDKDF (reference sequence). CDR3 nucleotides: TGTGCCACCAGCAGAGATCAGGGACTTGCCTACAATGAGCAGTTCTTC. It is translated as CATSRDQGLAYNEQFF.

The rearrangement links TRBV9 to TRBJ2-3, with D tentatively TRBD2 (6 bases). V was clipped by 4 bases and J by 1 base, with 19 bases between them. The CDR3 contains 17 residues. Germline assignment: CDR1 SGDLS and CDR2 YYNGEE. The CDR3: CASSFGRGIMGTDTQYF. CDR3 nucleotides: TGTGCCAGCAGCTTCGGGAGAGGTATAATGGGCACAGATACGCAGTATTTT.